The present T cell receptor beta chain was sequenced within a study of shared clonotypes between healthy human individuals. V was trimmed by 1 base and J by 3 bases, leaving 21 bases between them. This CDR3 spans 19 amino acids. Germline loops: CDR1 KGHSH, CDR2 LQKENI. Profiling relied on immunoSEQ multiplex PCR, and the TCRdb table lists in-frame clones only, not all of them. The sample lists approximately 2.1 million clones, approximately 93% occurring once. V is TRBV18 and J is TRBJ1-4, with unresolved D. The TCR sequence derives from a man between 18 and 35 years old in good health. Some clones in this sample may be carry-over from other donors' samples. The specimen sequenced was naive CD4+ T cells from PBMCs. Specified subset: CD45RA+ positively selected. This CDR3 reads CASSPLPGFKNVSNEKLFF. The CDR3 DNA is TGTGCCAGCTCACCACTCCCGGGCTTTAAAAACGTATCTAATGAAAAACTGTTTTTT.